This TCR beta chain was profiled in a study of post-analysis software for immune sequencing data. To note about this clonotype: Its antigen is undetermined.

Germline V gives CDR1 MNHEY, CDR2 SVGAGI. Trimming stripped 6 bases from V and 4 bases from J, with 12 bases between. The CDR3 runs to 13 residues. General observations from the study: Patients used about five TRBV segments, including TRBV5-6, TRBV5-1 and TRBV20-1, more often than controls.

Unique molecular identifiers were carried by the TCR beta cDNA libraries. TCRdb re-analysed the PCR reads in MiXCR, keeping a single row per CDR3 protein. The table includes 500,000 to 600,000 distinct CDR3 sequences, 40% to 50% detected once. The source material was blood. The origin of this receptor is a girl between 10 and 17 years old with multiple sclerosis. The chain joins TRBV6-5 to TRBJ2-5; D might be TRBD2 (5 bases). This CDR3 is CASRRVWGETQYF. CDR3 DNA sequence: TGTGCCAGCAGGAGGGTGTGGGGAGAGACCCAGTACTTC.